Described below is a single T cell receptor (beta chain) sequence and its context. TCRdb processed the RT-PCR reads anew with MiXCR; each CDR3 protein has one entry. In the table there are 900,000 to 1,000,000 distinct CDR3 sequences, roughly 18% of which are singletons. The sample belongs to a study of patients and donors after allogeneic stem cell transplantation. Sequences were obtained from blood, either unsorted or a sorted T cell fraction (not recorded which). The receptor was isolated from a human donor who was either an allogeneic HSCT recipient or a stem cell or donor lymphocyte infusion donor (not recorded which). It is not recorded whose cells these are; they may come from a transplant donor.

The CDR3 loop is CASTSLPTDTQYF. DNA of the CDR3: TGTGCCAGCACCTCTCTCCCCACAGATACGCAGTATTTT. This sequence joins TRBV25-1 and TRBJ2-3; D uncertain. V was pared by 7 bases and J by 2 bases, with 10 bases between. Germline CDR1 reads MGHDK; CDR2 reads SYGVNS. This CDR3 has 13 residues.